Listed below are T cell receptor beta chains from one sample, sequenced in a study of T cell repertoires in cytomegalovirus infection. Their recognized antigens are unknown. TCRdb re-called the reads through MiXCR, storing one row per CDR3 protein. This table has hundreds of thousands of distinct CDR3 sequences, over 25% appearing once. Specimen: cultured CD8+ T cells from PBMCs, collected from culture after CMV antigen stimulation. The receptors here all came from a human donor in good health (CMV status not recorded). Some clones in this sample may be carry-over from other donors' samples. Both conserved end residues are part of each CDR3. The D gene is left open where the match is weak. Clone size appears in some rows only: once, few, many, or a class for an expanded clone.

CDR3 DNA,CDR3 protein,D gene,clone size,V gene,J gene
TGTGCCAGCAGTTCGCCGGGACAGGGGGGTAGTGAAGCTTTCTTT,CASSSPGQGGSEAFF,TRBD1,NA,TRBV27,TRBJ1-1
TGTGCCAGCAGCTTAAGACCCTGGGACAGTCGAAACACCATATATTTT,CASSLRPWDSRNTIYF,TRBD1,NA,TRBV11-2,TRBJ1-3
TGTGCCAGCAGTCGGACAGGGGGCAATAGCAATCAGCCCCAGCATTTT,CASSRTGGNSNQPQHF,TRBD1,NA,TRBV6-6,TRBJ1-5
TGTGCCAGCAGTTACGGGTTGAACATTCAGTACTTC,CASSYGLNIQYF,NA,few,TRBV6-6,TRBJ2-4
TGTGCCAGCAGCCGCTACGGCACAGATACGCAGTATTTT,CASSRYGTDTQYF,NA,few,TRBV11-2,TRBJ2-3
TGTGCCACCTCCTGGGCTAGCGGCTCCTACGAGCAGTACTTC,CATSWASGSYEQYF,TRBD2,few,TRBV2,TRBJ2-7
TGTGCCAGCAGCCAGGGACGGGGGAGCCAAGAGACCCAGTACTTC,CASSQGRGSQETQYF,NA,few,TRBV4-2,TRBJ2-5
TGTGCAAGCGGGGGGGACCAAGAGACCCAGTACTTC,CASGGDQETQYF,TRBD2,many,TRBV12-3/TRBV12-4,TRBJ2-5
TGTGCCAGCAGTTTAGTAGGCTACTTAAACAACACCGGGGAGCTGTTTTTT,CASSLVGYLNNTGELFF,NA,NA,TRBV12-3/TRBV12-4,TRBJ2-2
TGTGCCACCAGCAGAGTTTGGGCAGCCGAGCAGTACTTC,CATSRVWAAEQYF,NA,NA,TRBV15,TRBJ2-7
TGCAGTGCTAGAGGTAGCGTTCGCACAGATACGCAGTATTTT,CSARGSVRTDTQYF,NA,NA,TRBV20-1,TRBJ2-3
TGTGCCAGCAGCCCGAGGGAGGGGGCCTACAATGAGCAGTTCTTC,CASSPREGAYNEQFF,NA,many,TRBV11-2,TRBJ2-1
TGTGCCAGCAGCGAAGGGTGGTCTGGGGCCAACGTCCTGACTTTC,CASSEGWSGANVLTF,NA,few,TRBV7-6,TRBJ2-6
TGCGCCAGCAGCCAAGCTAGCGGGGGCTACTCCTACAATGAGCAGTTCTTC,CASSQASGGYSYNEQFF,TRBD2,NA,TRBV4-3,TRBJ2-1
TGTGCCAACAGCCTCTGGGTCGGACCAGAACAGCCCCAGCATTTT,CANSLWVGPEQPQHF,NA,NA,TRBV7-2,TRBJ1-5
TGCGCCAGCAGCCAAGAAGCCTTCGGGTACACTGAAGCTTTCTTT,CASSQEAFGYTEAFF,NA,few,TRBV4-3,TRBJ1-1
TGTGCCACCAGCGGTTCCCGGGACAGGGGGAGCACCGGGGAGCTGTTTTTT,CATSGSRDRGSTGELFF,TRBD1,NA,TRBV15,TRBJ2-2
TGTGCCAGCAGTTCCTCATGGGGGACTGAAGCTTTCTTT,CASSSSWGTEAFF,NA,NA,TRBV12-3/TRBV12-4,TRBJ1-1
TGCGCCAGCAGTGGGACAGGGATCGTGGGTGGCTACACCTTC,CASSGTGIVGGYTF,TRBD1,once,TRBV10-2,TRBJ1-2
TGCAGTGCTAACAATCGGGACGGGACCTACAATGAGCAGTTCTTC,CSANNRDGTYNEQFF,NA,NA,TRBV20-1,TRBJ2-1
TGTGCCAGCAGTCAGGGGGTTGAAGCTTTCTTT,CASSQGVEAFF,TRBD1,many,TRBV4-2,TRBJ1-1
TGTGCCACCAGCAGTTCCTTAGCAGTCAGGGTGGAAGGCAATCAGCCCCAGCATTTT,CATSSSLAVRVEGNQPQHF,NA,NA,TRBV15,TRBJ1-5
TGTGCCAGCAGCTTAACGACAGCGAAGTTATACAATGAGCAGTTCTTC,CASSLTTAKLYNEQFF,NA,NA,TRBV7-9,TRBJ2-1
TGTGCCAGCAGCCCCAGCCCCGGGGGCTATGGCTACACCTTC,CASSPSPGGYGYTF,NA,NA,TRBV27,TRBJ1-2
TGTGCTAGTGGTTTGGTGTTTTCCCTACCCACTACCAGACAGGCGGCCGACACCGGGGAGCTGTTTTTT,CASGLVFSLPTTRQAADTGELFF,NA,NA,TRBV12-5,TRBJ2-2
TGTGCCAGCAGCCCAAGGGGTGGGGGGGCGAACACCGGGGAGCTGTTTTTT,CASSPRGGGANTGELFF,TRBD2,NA,TRBV7-8,TRBJ2-2
TGTGCCAGCAGCCTTCCCATGAACACCGGGGAGCTGTTTTTT,CASSLPMNTGELFF,NA,NA,TRBV7-8,TRBJ2-2
TGTGCCAGCAGTTACTTATCAGGGACCCAGTACTTC,CASSYLSGTQYF,NA,few,TRBV6-2/TRBV6-3,TRBJ2-5
TGTGCCAGCAGGAGCGCGGTGGGGGATTACAATGAGCAGTTCTTC,CASRSAVGDYNEQFF,NA,NA,TRBV6-5,TRBJ2-1
TGTGCCAGCAGTTTGCAGGGGAGTTTGAACACTGAAGCTTTCTTT,CASSLQGSLNTEAFF,NA,NA,TRBV27,TRBJ1-1
TGTGCCACCCAGGACGTCGATGACTATGGCTACACCTTC,CATQDVDDYGYTF,NA,many,TRBV28,TRBJ1-2
TGTGCCAGCAGCACAGGACAGAGGAATTCACCCCTCCACTTT,CASSTGQRNSPLHF,NA,few,TRBV7-9,TRBJ1-6
TGTGCCACCAGTGATGGTGGGCATGAGCAGTTCTTC,CATSDGGHEQFF,NA,NA,TRBV24-1,TRBJ2-1
TGTGCCAGCAGCCCAGCCCAGGGACCAAGGAGTGAAGCTTTCTTT,CASSPAQGPRSEAFF,NA,few,TRBV7-9,TRBJ1-1
TGCAGCGTTGTGGCGGAAACCGGGGAGCTGTTTTTT,CSVVAETGELFF,NA,NA,TRBV29-1,TRBJ2-2
TGTGCCAGCAGCTTTGGGGGCATGGGCACTGAAGCTTTCTTT,CASSFGGMGTEAFF,NA,NA,TRBV5-5,TRBJ1-1
TGTGCCAGCAGCCTTCCTCCCGGGACGAGCATCAATGAGCAGTTCTTC,CASSLPPGTSINEQFF,NA,few,TRBV7-9,TRBJ2-1
TGTGCCAGTAGTATTGGGGCGACAAACTTAGCGGGGGTGGGCAATGAGCAGTTCTTC,CASSIGATNLAGVGNEQFF,TRBD2,few,TRBV19,TRBJ2-1
TGTGCCAGCAGTTCCCCCGGGACAGGGACAGATACGCAGTATTTT,CASSSPGTGTDTQYF,TRBD1,few,TRBV27,TRBJ2-3
TGTGCCAGCAGTTTTGGGGGGGCGAATGGCTACACCTTC,CASSFGGANGYTF,NA,NA,TRBV27,TRBJ1-2
TGTGCCACCCGAAGCCTCGGACCCGGACGGCTAAGCAATCAGCCCCAGCATTTT,CATRSLGPGRLSNQPQHF,NA,many,TRBV6-1,TRBJ1-5
TGTGCCAGTAGTATAGAGAGAAGGATATTGGGCAATCAGCCCCAGCATTTT,CASSIERRILGNQPQHF,NA,few,TRBV19,TRBJ1-5
TGTGCCAGCCGCCGCGGGACAGGGTACTACAATGAGCAGTTCTTC,CASRRGTGYYNEQFF,TRBD1,NA,TRBV7-6,TRBJ2-1
TGTGCCAGCTCAGCCAGGGTCGACGGGACAGTTTACAATGAGCAGTTCTTC,CASSARVDGTVYNEQFF,TRBD1,NA,TRBV18,TRBJ2-1
TGTGCCAGCAGTGAACTGTTTTGGCAGGGTCACATTGAGCAGTTCTTC,CASSELFWQGHIEQFF,NA,NA,TRBV6-1,TRBJ2-1
TGTGCCAGCAGTGGTGGGACAGGGGTATACAATCAGCCCCAGCATTTT,CASSGGTGVYNQPQHF,TRBD1,NA,TRBV2,TRBJ1-5
TGTGCCAGCAGCCCTCTCCCCCGGGCACCTAACTATGGCTACACCTTC,CASSPLPRAPNYGYTF,NA,few,TRBV7-2,TRBJ1-2
TGTGCCAGCAGTTACCTCGACAGGGTGCTAGCGGGGGGCGCAAGGCAGTACTTC,CASSYLDRVLAGGARQYF,TRBD2,NA,TRBV6-5,TRBJ2-5
TGTGCCAGCAGGGGGGACACGAGCTCCTACGAGCAGTACTTC,CASRGDTSSYEQYF,NA,few,TRBV27,TRBJ2-7
TGTGCCATCAGGACAGAAACGCCCGGGGAGCTGTTTTTT,CAIRTETPGELFF,NA,NA,TRBV10-3,TRBJ2-2